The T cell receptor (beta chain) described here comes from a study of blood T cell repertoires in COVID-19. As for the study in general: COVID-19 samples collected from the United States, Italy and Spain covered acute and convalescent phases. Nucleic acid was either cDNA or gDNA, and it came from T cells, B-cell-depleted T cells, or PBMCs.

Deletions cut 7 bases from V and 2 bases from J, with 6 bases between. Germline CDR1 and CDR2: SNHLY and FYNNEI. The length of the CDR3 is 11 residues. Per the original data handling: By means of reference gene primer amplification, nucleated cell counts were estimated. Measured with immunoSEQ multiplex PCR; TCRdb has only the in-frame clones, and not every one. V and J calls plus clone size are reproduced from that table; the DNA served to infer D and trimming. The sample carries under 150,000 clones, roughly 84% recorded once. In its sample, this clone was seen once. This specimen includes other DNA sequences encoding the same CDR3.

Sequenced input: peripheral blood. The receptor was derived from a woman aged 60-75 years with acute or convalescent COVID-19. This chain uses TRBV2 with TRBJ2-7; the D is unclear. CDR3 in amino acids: CASTLAYEQYF. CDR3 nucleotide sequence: TGTGCCAGCACCCTCGCCTACGAGCAGTACTTC.